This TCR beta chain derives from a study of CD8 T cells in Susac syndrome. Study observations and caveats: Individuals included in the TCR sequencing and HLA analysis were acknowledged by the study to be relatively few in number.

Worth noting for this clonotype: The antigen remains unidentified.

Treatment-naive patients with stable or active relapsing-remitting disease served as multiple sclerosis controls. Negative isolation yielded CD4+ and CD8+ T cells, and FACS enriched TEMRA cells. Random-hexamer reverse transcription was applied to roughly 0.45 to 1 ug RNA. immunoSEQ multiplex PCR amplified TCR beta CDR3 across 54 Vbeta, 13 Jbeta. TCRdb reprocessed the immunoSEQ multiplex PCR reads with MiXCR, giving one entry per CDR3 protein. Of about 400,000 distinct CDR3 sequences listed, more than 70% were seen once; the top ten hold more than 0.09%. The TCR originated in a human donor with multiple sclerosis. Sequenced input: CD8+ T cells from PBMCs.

Here the CDR3 reads CASSQDVQASYGYTF. DNA of the CDR3: TGTGCCAGCAGCCAAGATGTACAAGCCTCTTATGGCTACACCTTC. The chain joins TRBV3-1 to TRBJ1-2; D gene ambiguous. Between the trimmed V and J ends, which lost 0 bases and 5 bases, there was a span of 13 bases. This CDR3 has 15 residues. Germline values: CDR1 LGHDT, CDR2 YNNKEL (reference sequence).